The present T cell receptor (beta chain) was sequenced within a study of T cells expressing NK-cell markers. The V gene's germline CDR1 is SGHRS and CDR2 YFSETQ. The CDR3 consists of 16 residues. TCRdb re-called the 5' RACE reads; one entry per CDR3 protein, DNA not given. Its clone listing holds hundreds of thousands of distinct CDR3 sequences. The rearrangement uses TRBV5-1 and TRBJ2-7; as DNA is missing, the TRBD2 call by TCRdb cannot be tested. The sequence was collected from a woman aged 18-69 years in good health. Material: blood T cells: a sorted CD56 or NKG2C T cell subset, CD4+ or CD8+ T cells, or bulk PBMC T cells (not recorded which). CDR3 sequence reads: CASSLGGTSGTYEQYF. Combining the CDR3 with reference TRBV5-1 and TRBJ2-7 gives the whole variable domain KAGVTQTPRYLIKTRGQQVTLSCSPISGHRSVSWYQQTPGQGLQFLFEYFSETQRNKGNFPGRFSGRQFSNSRSEMNVSTLELGDSALYLCASSLGGTSGTYEQYFGPGTRLTVT.